The present TCR beta chain was sequenced within a study of early T cells in non-severe SARS-CoV-2 infection. Germline CDR1 SGHRS, CDR2 YFSETQ. Trimming cost V 2 bases and J 4 bases, with 11 bases left between them. The CDR3 spans 14 residues. This clonotype was seen a few times. Unique molecular identifier tags were affixed to discrete cDNA molecules. Each CDR3 protein is one row after TCRdb ran MiXCR on the 5' RACE reads. The repertoire consists of under 95,000 distinct CDR3 sequences, with 14% to 15% occurring once and the leading ten covering around 5.1%. The chain is built from TRBV5-1 and TRBJ2-3; the D is unclear. What was sequenced was whole blood. This sequence was found in an adult who was a healthcare worker with PCR-confirmed SARS-CoV-2 infection or an uninfected control (not recorded which). CDR3 sequence reads: CASSFGRASDTQYF. In DNA, the CDR3 is TGCGCCAGCAGCTTCGGAAGGGCCTCAGATACGCAGTATTTT.